The 32 T cell receptor beta chains below all came from one sample that was sequenced in a study of blood T cell repertoires in COVID-19 (dated by TCRdb to the early 2020s). Libraries were built with the immunoSEQ multiplex PCR assay. TCRdb provides this immuneACCESS table in a form limited to in-frame rearrangements. Some clones are lacking; in checked studies, under half of them reflect an unresolved V gene, and why the rest are absent is not known. This sample comprises around 230,000 clones, approximately 90% of them detected only once. Of the sample, approximately 7.6% is held by the ten largest clones. The sequenced sample consisted of peripheral blood. The receptors come from a man between 60 and 70 years old who had recovered from COVID-19.

Notes on this clone: At the DNA level, this CDR3 is encoded by other sequences in the same sample as well. The chain combines TRBV7-9 with TRBJ2-7; possibly TRBD1 for D (5 bases). This CDR3 is 12 amino acids long. Looked up from germline, CDR1 is SEHNR and CDR2 is FQNEAQ (reference sequence). V was trimmed by 5 bases and J by 4 bases, leaving 9 bases between them. The CDR3 region is CASSLSGYEQYF. CDR3 nucleotide sequence: TGTGCCAGCAGCCTTTCAGGGTACGAGCAGTACTTC.

J is TRBJ2-3 and V is TRBV7-9; 11 nucleotides match TRBD2. V lost 5 bases to trimming and J lost 2 bases; unmatched junction nucleotides: 6. CDR3 length: 16 amino acids. Per the germline V gene, CDR1 is SEHNR and CDR2 is FQNEAQ (reference sequence). Here the CDR3 DNA reads TGTGCCAGCAGCCGCGGGACTAGCGGAATCACAGATACGCAGTATTTT. It is translated as CASSRGTSGITDTQYF.

The chain combines TRBV10-2 with TRBJ1-1; 8 bases fit TRBD1. The CDR3 sequence is 14 residues long. The trim removed 7 bases at V and 1 base at J, leaving 5 bases unmatched. Germline V lookup: CDR1 WSHSY, CDR2 SAAADI. CDR3 protein: CASKRTGKNTEAFF. The DNA for the CDR3 is TGCGCCAGCAAGAGGACAGGGAAGAACACTGAAGCTTTCTTT.

The chain joins TRBV28 to TRBJ1-1; 8 bases align to TRBD1. Losses at the gene ends were 3 bases for V and 6 bases for J; bases not matched to a gene: 3. Germline values: CDR1 MDHEN, CDR2 SYDVKM. The CDR3 sequence is 13 residues long. CDR3 residues: CASSLDRVAEAFF. In DNA, the CDR3 is TGTGCCAGCAGTTTGGACAGGGTAGCTGAAGCTTTCTTT.

This chain joins TRBV5-4 and TRBJ2-7; 8 bases line up with TRBD2. CDR1 and CDR2 (germline): SGHNT, YYREEE (reference sequence). Losses at the gene ends were 6 bases for V and 12 bases for J; bases not matched to a gene: 11. CDR3 length: 12 amino acids. CDR3 amino acids: CASTSPGGAVYF. Here the CDR3 DNA reads TGTGCCAGCACCTCCCCGGGGGGGGCGGTGTACTTC.

The chain employs TRBV29-1 and TRBJ2-2; the D gene is possibly TRBD1 (6 bases). The CDR3 consists of 15 residues. In germline, CDR1 is SQVTM, CDR2 ANQGSEA. V gave up 5 bases and J gave up 4 bases, with 17 bases separating them. CDR3 loop: CSVTQQGFGTGELFF. DNA for the CDR3: TGCAGCGTTACTCAACAGGGTTTTGGCACCGGGGAGCTGTTTTTT.

In DNA, the CDR3 is TGCGCCAGCAGCACGTCGGGGGACAGGGGGACTGAAGCTTTCTTT. It encodes CASSTSGDRGTEAFF. The chain is built from TRBV5-1 and TRBJ1-1; 11 bases agree with TRBD1. The J segment lost 5 bases and the V segment lost 4 bases, leaving 7 bases of the junction unmatched. CDR3 length equals 15 residues. Looked up from germline, CDR1 is SGHRS and CDR2 is YFSETQ.

The V and J genes are TRBV15 and TRBJ2-1; D may be TRBD2 (5 bases). V was cut by 0 bases and J by 10 bases, with 10 bases left in between. The CDR3 spans 13 residues. Germline CDR1 reads LNHNV; CDR2 reads YYDKDF (reference sequence). The CDR3 coding sequence is TGTGCCACCAGCAGAGATCAGCCGGGGGAGCAGTTCTTC. Translated, it gives CATSRDQPGEQFF.

The chain carries TRBV29-1 and TRBJ2-2, with 11 bases that match TRBD1. The germline V gene has CDR1 SQVTM and CDR2 ANQGSEA. This CDR3 spans 13 amino acids. V trimming: 4 bases; J trimming: 9 bases; junction bases outside the gene matches: 4. DNA for the CDR3: TGCAGCGTTGCGGACAGGGGGCTAAGGGAGCTGTTTTTT. This codes for CSVADRGLRELFF.

V and J are TRBV11-3 and TRBJ2-3; 10 bases agree with TRBD2. The trim removed 5 bases at V and 4 bases at J, leaving 9 bases unmatched. This CDR3 contains 16 residues. Germline CDR1 reads SGHNT; CDR2 reads YENEEA. The CDR3 here is CASSKNPSGGSDTQYF. CDR3 sequence (DNA): TGTGCCAGCAGCAAGAACCCTAGCGGGGGATCAGATACGCAGTATTTT.

V is TRBV3-1 (or the pseudogene TRBV3-2) and J is TRBJ2-1, with D possibly being TRBD1 (6 bases). The germline gives CDR1 LGHDT, CDR2 YNNKEL (reference sequence). The CDR3 runs 16 residues. V dropped 0 bases and J dropped 2 bases, with 11 bases sitting between them. CDR3 amino acids: CASSQDQGPTYNEQFF. The CDR3 nucleotides read TGTGCCAGCAGCCAAGATCAGGGGCCCACCTACAATGAGCAGTTCTTC.

This rearrangement joins TRBV5-1 to TRBJ2-1, with 9 bases aligning to TRBD2. The CDR3 has 15 residues. Germline lookup yields CDR1 SGHRS and CDR2 YFSETQ. The trim removed 3 bases at V and 10 bases at J, leaving 11 bases unmatched. CDR3 nucleotide sequence: TGCGCCAGCAGCTCTTCTACAGCGGGGGGACGGGAGCAGTTCTTC. Its protein product is CASSSSTAGGREQFF.

This clone showed up just once. In DNA, the CDR3 is TGTGCCAGCAGTAGAGACAGGGCTCGGTCGAATTCACCCCTCCACTTT. Its translation: CASSRDRARSNSPLHF. The rearrangement links TRBV27 to TRBJ1-6, with TRBD1 matching 7 bases. V lost 5 bases to trimming and J lost 7 bases; unmatched junction nucleotides: 11. This CDR3 spans 16 amino acids. Germline V gene sequence: CDR1 MNHEY, CDR2 SMNVEV (reference sequence).

The chain joins TRBV19 to TRBJ1-6, with unresolved D. The CDR3 is 16 residues long. From germline, CDR1 is LNHDA and CDR2 SQIVND (reference sequence). The V and J ends lost 7 bases and 0 bases respectively, with 13 bases between them. CDR3 sequence (DNA): TGTGCCAGTAACTCGGCTGGGAGCTCCTATAATTCACCCCTCCACTTT. It specifies CASNSAGSSYNSPLHF.

The chain joins TRBV23-1 to TRBJ2-4; TRBD2 is a possible D gene (6 bases). TRBV23-1 is noted as an ORF with a role that remains uncertain. The CDR3 runs to 16 residues. V was pared by 0 bases and J by 0 bases, with 9 bases between. The CDR3 is CASSQSRELAKNIQYF. In DNA form, the CDR3 reads TGCGCCAGCAGTCAATCGCGGGAATTAGCCAAAAACATTCAGTACTTC.

The V call is TRBV2, the J call TRBJ2-6; D call uncertain. CDR1 SNHLY and CDR2 FYNNEI come from the germline V gene. The CDR3 is made up of 15 amino acids. V was trimmed by 7 bases and J by 0 bases, leaving 10 bases between them. In DNA form, the CDR3 reads TGTGCCAGCACCGCCTACGACTCTGGGGCCAACGTCCTGACTTTC. This encodes CASTAYDSGANVLTF.

This rearrangement joins TRBV30 to TRBJ2-7; TRBD1 aligns across 7 bases. From germline, CDR1 is GTSNPN and CDR2 SVGIG (reference sequence). The ends lost 0 bases at V and 3 bases at J; junction bases unmatched: 5. CDR3 length: 14 residues. Here the CDR3 DNA reads TGTGCCTGGAGTGTACCTGACAGGGTCTACGAGCAGTACTTC. Protein sequence: CAWSVPDRVYEQYF.

The J gene is TRBJ1-2, the V gene TRBV6-5; a weak D match, TRBD1 (5 bases). The germline gives CDR1 MNHEY, CDR2 SVGAGI. The CDR3 runs to 13 residues. V was pared by 2 bases and J by 7 bases, with 11 bases between. The CDR3 DNA reads TGTGCCAGCAGTTACGGACCGGGGGGTGGCTACACCTTC. Protein sequence: CASSYGPGGGYTF.

CDR3 bases: TGTGCCAGCAGCCCGATGGGGGGGACGCGGATCACCGGGGAGCTGTTTTTT. It encodes CASSPMGGTRITGELFF. This rearrangement joins TRBV4-2 to TRBJ2-2, with TRBD2 matching over 7 bases. The CDR3 is 17 amino acids. Unmatched junction bases numbered 12, after V lost 4 bases and J lost 4 bases. In germline, CDR1 is LGHNA, CDR2 YNFKEQ.

As DNA, the CDR3 is TGTGCCAGCAGCTCGACTAGCGGGGGGGCGGGTGAGCAGTTCTTC. Translation: CASSSTSGGAGEQFF. The genes are TRBV11-2 and TRBJ2-1; 14 bases align to TRBD2. The CDR3 is 15 amino acids. The J segment lost 9 bases and the V segment lost 4 bases, leaving 5 bases of the junction unmatched. Germline CDR1 SGHAT, CDR2 FQNNGV.

The CDR3 loop is CASSLGEDSPLHF. The CDR3 nucleotides read TGTGCCAGCAGCCTTGGAGAGGATTCACCCCTCCACTTT. V is TRBV3-1 (or the pseudogene TRBV3-2) and J is TRBJ1-6; D is unclear. In germline, CDR1 is LGHDT, CDR2 YNNKEL (reference sequence). There are 13 residues in the CDR3. V shed 4 bases and J shed 8 bases, with 9 bases lying between them.

About this clone: Other DNA sequences in this sample translate to the same CDR3. This chain connects TRBV7-9 to TRBJ2-7, with TRBD1 as a possible D gene (6 bases). V dropped 6 bases and J dropped 0 bases, with 9 bases sitting between them. Germline values: CDR1 SEHNR, CDR2 FQNEAQ (reference sequence). This CDR3 contains 13 residues. CDR3 DNA: TGTGCCAGCAGTAGGGACAACTCCTACGAGCAGTACTTC. This gives the protein CASSRDNSYEQYF. Full variable domain (rest looked up from reference TRBV7-9 and TRBJ2-7): DTGVSQNPRHKITKRGQNVTFRCDPISEHNRLYWYRQTLGQGPEFLTYFQNEAQLEKSRLLSDRFSAERPKGSFSTLEIQRTEQGDSAMYLCASSRDNSYEQYFGPGTRLTVT.

The genes are TRBV20-1 and TRBJ1-1; 7 positions agree with TRBD1. V trimming: 4 bases; J trimming: 8 bases; junction bases outside the gene matches: 1. The CDR3 is 10 residues long. Germline-derived CDR1 and CDR2 are DFQATT and SNEGSKA (reference sequence). The CDR3 protein is CSATGQEAFF. Written as DNA, the CDR3 is TGCAGTGCTACGGGACAGGAAGCTTTCTTT.

This sequence joins TRBV19 and TRBJ1-6; 9 bases fit TRBD1. The CDR3 is 15 amino acids. Trimming took 3 bases from V and 9 from J; bases not matched to a gene: 6. The V gene's germline CDR1 is LNHDA and CDR2 SQIVND (reference sequence). For the CDR3, the DNA is TGTGCCAGTAGTATCGAGGACAGGGGAGGTTCACCCCTCCACTTT. Translation gives CASSIEDRGGSPLHF.

The V gene is TRBV29-1, the J gene TRBJ2-3; 10 bases match TRBD1. Per germline, CDR1 SQVTM and CDR2 ANQGSEA. V lost 7 bases and J lost 1; bases outside the gene matches: 11. The CDR3 has 16 amino acids. CDR3 sequence: CSARDRGISGTDTQYF. The DNA for the CDR3 is TGCAGCGCTCGGGACAGGGGTATCTCTGGCACAGATACGCAGTATTTT.

The chain couples TRBV7-8 to TRBJ1-5, with D uncertain. The CDR3 consists of 16 residues. CDR1 SGHVS and CDR2 FQNEAQ come from the germline V gene. Trimming removed 0 bases at V and 2 bases at J, with 11 bases between. CDR3 nucleotide sequence: TGTGCCAGCAGCTTAGCGATAATCGGGGGCAATCAGCCCCAGCATTTT. This codes for CASSLAIIGGNQPQHF.

V gene TRBV3-1 (or the pseudogene TRBV3-2) combines with J gene TRBJ2-1; 7 bases match TRBD2. The CDR3 covers 18 residues. V shed 0 bases and J 3 bases; nucleotides not matched to a gene: 11. Germline loops: CDR1 LGHDT, CDR2 YNNKEL (reference sequence). CDR3 nucleotides: TGTGCCAGCAGCCAAGAGAAGGGGCTAGCGGCGAACTACAATGAGCAGTTCTTC. It is translated as CASSQEKGLAANYNEQFF.

The rearrangement joins TRBV15 to TRBJ1-1; the match to TRBD1 covers 12 bases. The germline CDR1 and CDR2 sequences are LNHNV and YYDKDF (reference sequence). The CDR3 has 18 residues. V dropped 3 bases and J dropped 4; count of bases not matched to a gene: 12. The CDR3 DNA is TGTGCCACCAGCAGTCTTTCGGGACAGGGGGCGCGTGGCACTGAAGCTTTCTTT. Translated, it gives CATSSLSGQGARGTEAFF. Looking up the rest from reference TRBV15 and TRBJ1-1 gives the full variable domain: DAMVIQNPRYQVTQFGKPVTLSCSQTLNHNVMYWYQQKSSQAPKLLFHYYDKDFNNEADTPDNFQSRRPNTSFCFLDIRSPGLGDTAMYLCATSSLSGQGARGTEAFFGQGTRLTVV.

The rearrangement links TRBV6-5 to TRBJ2-3; tentative D call: TRBD2 (6 bases). This CDR3 has 12 residues. The V and J ends lost 6 bases and 9 bases respectively, with 13 bases between them. Germline V CDR1 and CDR2: MNHEY, SVGAGI. The CDR3 reads CASREGPLTQYF. DNA for the CDR3: TGTGCCAGCAGGGAGGGACCCCTCACGCAGTATTTT.

This chain uses TRBV30 with TRBJ1-1; a possible D gene is TRBD1 (6 bases). CDR3 length: 14 residues. Per the germline V gene, CDR1 is GTSNPN and CDR2 is SVGIG (reference sequence). The V gene lost 4 bases and the J gene lost 0 bases, with 12 bases spanning the gap. Here the CDR3 reads CAWKGDGLNTEAFF. For the CDR3, the DNA is TGTGCCTGGAAGGGGGACGGATTGAACACTGAAGCTTTCTTT. The entire variable domain, with the rest obtained from reference TRBV30 and TRBJ1-1, is as follows: SQTIHQWPATLVQPVGSPLSLECTVEGTSNPNLYWYRQAAGRGLQLLFYSVGIGQISSEVPQNLSASRPQDRQFILSSKKLLLSDSGFYLCAWKGDGLNTEAFFGQGTRLTVV.

This sequence joins TRBV7-8 and TRBJ2-2; D unresolved. The V end lost 0 bases, the J end lost 0 bases, and 14 bases lay between the germline ends. Germline CDR1 and CDR2: SGHVS and FQNEAQ. The CDR3 loop spans 18 amino acids. The CDR3 DNA sequence: TGTGCCAGCAGCTTAGCGCGTACGAAACCTTCGAACACCGGGGAGCTGTTTTTT. This gives the protein CASSLARTKPSNTGELFF.

The chain employs TRBV19 and TRBJ1-5, with TRBD1 as a possible D gene (5 bases). The CDR3 spans 14 residues. Per the germline V gene, CDR1 is LNHDA and CDR2 is SQIVND (reference sequence). Trimming stripped 4 bases from V and 4 bases from J, with 11 bases between. The CDR3 DNA is TGTGCCAGTAGTAGATACGGGGGAAATCAGCCCCAGCATTTT. Amino acid sequence: CASSRYGGNQPQHF.